The following is a T cell receptor beta chain sequence with its context. Antigen specificity is unknown. This CDR3 contains 16 residues. Deletions cut 3 bases from V and 2 bases from J, with 14 bases between. The germline V gene has CDR1 SGHNT and CDR2 YYREEE (reference sequence). The sample belongs to a study of shared clonotypes between healthy human individuals. Study in general: Plates per donor: three CD4 naive, three CD4 memory, two CD8 naive, one CD8 memory.

The table came from immunoSEQ multiplex PCR; TCRdb's copy has only in-frame clones and leaves some out. The profile shows 1.6 million or so clones, over 95% of them singletons. The study, taken as a whole, reports: The researchers took only blood, and tissue repertoires probably look different. Among four donors, 4.5% to 5.5% of naive CD4 clonotypes were found in common. The small donor group covered limited genetic and exposure diversity.

The V call is TRBV5-4, the J call TRBJ2-2; the D is unclear. The specimen sequenced was naive CD4+ T cells sorted from blood. Indicated subset: CD45RA+ positively selected. This clonotype was sampled from a man younger than 45 in good health. CDR3 loop: CASSSGSDRNTGELFF. CDR3 in DNA: TGTGCCAGCAGCTCAGGATCGGATCGAAACACCGGGGAGCTGTTTTTT.